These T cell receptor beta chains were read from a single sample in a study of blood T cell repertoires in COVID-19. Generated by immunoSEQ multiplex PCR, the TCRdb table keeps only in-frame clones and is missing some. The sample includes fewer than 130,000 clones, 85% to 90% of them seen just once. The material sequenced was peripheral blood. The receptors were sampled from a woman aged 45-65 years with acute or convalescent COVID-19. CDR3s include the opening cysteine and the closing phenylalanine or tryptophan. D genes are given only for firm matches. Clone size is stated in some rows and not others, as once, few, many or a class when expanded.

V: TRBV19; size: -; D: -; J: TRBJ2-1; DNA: TGTGCCAGTAGGACACACGGGGGGCCTTCCAATGAGCAGTTCTTC; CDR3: CASRTHGGPSNEQFF
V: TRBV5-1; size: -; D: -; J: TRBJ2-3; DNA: TGCGCCAGCAGCTTGGACGGGGGACCCGGGGTAGATACGCAGTATTTT; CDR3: CASSLDGGPGVDTQYF
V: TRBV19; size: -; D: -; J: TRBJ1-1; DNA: TGTGCCAGTAGTATCGGTCATCTGACACTTTTGAACACTGAAGCTTTCTTT; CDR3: CASSIGHLTLLNTEAFF
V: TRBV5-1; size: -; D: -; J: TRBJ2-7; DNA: TGCGCCAGCAGCTTGGGTGGGAGCTCCTACGAGCAGTACTTC; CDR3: CASSLGGSSYEQYF
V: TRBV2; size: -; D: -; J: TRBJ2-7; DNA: TGTGCCAGCAGGGTGACCCCGACGGGCGAGCAGTACTTC; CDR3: CASRVTPTGEQYF
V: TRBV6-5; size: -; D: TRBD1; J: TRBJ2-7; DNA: TGTGCCAGCAGGGGACAGGGGGAATCCTACGAGCAGTACTTC; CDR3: CASRGQGESYEQYF
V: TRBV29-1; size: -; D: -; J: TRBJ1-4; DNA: TGCAGCGTTGAAGGGGGGCAGGGCCAAAAACTGTTTTTT; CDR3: CSVEGGQGQKLFF
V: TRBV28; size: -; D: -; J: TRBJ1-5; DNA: TGTGCCAGCAGAAGCGGCGATCAGCCCCAGCATTTT; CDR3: CASRSGDQPQHF
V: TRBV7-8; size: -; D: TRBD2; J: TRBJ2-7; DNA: TGTGCCAGCACCCCACTAGCGGTCCCCTACGAGCAGTACTTC; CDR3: CASTPLAVPYEQYF
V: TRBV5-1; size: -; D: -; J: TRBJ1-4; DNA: TGCGCCAGCAGCTCTCAGGTTAATGAAAAACTGTTTTTT; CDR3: CASSSQVNEKLFF
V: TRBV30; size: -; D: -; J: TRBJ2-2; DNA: TGTGCCTACGGGACTTTCAACACCGGGGAGCTGTTTTTT; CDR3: CAYGTFNTGELFF
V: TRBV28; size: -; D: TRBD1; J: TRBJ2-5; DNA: TGTGCCAGCAGCATGGGACAGAAGAAAAGGGAGACCCAGTACTTC; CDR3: CASSMGQKKRETQYF
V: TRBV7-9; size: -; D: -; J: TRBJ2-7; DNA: TGTGCCAGCAGCTCACACCCGGGACACAGTTTCTACGAGCAGTACTTC; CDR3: CASSSHPGHSFYEQYF
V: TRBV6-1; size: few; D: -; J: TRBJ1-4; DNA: TGTGCCAGCAGTGTTTGGGACAAAAAGAAGGCTAATGAAAAACTGTTTTTT; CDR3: CASSVWDKKKANEKLFF
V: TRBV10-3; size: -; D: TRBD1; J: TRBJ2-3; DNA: TGTGCCATCAGAGGACAGGGAGTAACAGATACGCAGTATTTT; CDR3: CAIRGQGVTDTQYF
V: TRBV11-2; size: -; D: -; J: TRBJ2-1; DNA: TGTGCCAGCAGCTTAGATCTACAGGGTGGGTTGTATGAGCAGTTCTTC; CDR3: CASSLDLQGGLYEQFF
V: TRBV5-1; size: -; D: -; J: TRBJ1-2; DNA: TGCGCCAGCAGCTGGGACAACCGGAGTCCCTATGGCTACACCTTC; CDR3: CASSWDNRSPYGYTF
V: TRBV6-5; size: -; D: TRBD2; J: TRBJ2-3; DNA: TGTGCCAGCAGTCGGACTAGCGACACAGATACGCAGTATTTT; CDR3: CASSRTSDTDTQYF
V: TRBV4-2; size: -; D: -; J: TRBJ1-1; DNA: TGTGCCAGCACCTCGAGGGAGGGGAACACTGAAGCTTTCTTT; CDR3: CASTSREGNTEAFF
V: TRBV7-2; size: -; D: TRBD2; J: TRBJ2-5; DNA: TGTGCCAGCATTCTAGCGGGAGGGGCCTGGGAGACCCAGTACTTC; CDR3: CASILAGGAWETQYF
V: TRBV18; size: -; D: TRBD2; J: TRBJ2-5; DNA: TGTGCCAGCTCAACGGGAGGGAGTGTACGGGAGACCCAGTACTTC; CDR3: CASSTGGSVRETQYF
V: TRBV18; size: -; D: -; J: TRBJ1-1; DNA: TGTGCCAGCTCACCGAATGCGTTTAGGAACACTGAAGCTTTCTTT; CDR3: CASSPNAFRNTEAFF
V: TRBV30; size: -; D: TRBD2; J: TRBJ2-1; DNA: TGTGCCTGGAGACTAGCGGGAGGGCCCAATGAGCAGTTCTTC; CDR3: CAWRLAGGPNEQFF
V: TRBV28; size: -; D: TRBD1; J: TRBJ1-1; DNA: TGTGCCAGCAGTTGGACAGGGAATAGTCGGACTGAAGCTTTCTTT; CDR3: CASSWTGNSRTEAFF
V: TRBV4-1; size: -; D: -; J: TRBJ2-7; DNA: TGCGCCAGCAGCCAAATGCCGACAGCCTCCTACGAGCAGTACTTC; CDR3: CASSQMPTASYEQYF
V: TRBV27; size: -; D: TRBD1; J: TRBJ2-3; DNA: TGTGCCAGCAGCCGGGACAGGGGGCGGGATACGCAGTATTTT; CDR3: CASSRDRGRDTQYF
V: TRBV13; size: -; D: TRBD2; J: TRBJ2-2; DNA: TGTGCCAGCAGCTACGGACTAGCGGGAACCACCGGGGAGCTGTTTTTT; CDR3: CASSYGLAGTTGELFF
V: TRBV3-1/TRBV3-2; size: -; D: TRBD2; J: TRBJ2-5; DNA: TGTGCCAGCAGCCAAAACTCCGGGACTATCGGAGAGACCCAGTACTTC; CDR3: CASSQNSGTIGETQYF
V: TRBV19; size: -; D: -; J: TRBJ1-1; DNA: TGTGCCAGTAGCACCGATCCGAAGGGGCGGATGAACACTGAAGCTTTCTTT; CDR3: CASSTDPKGRMNTEAFF